Reported below is one T cell receptor (beta chain). Its antigen has not been determined. No much larger clone exists at a distance of one base, and base qualities are not known. The cysteine opens and the phenylalanine closes a CDR3 of 15 amino acids. CDR3 DNA only is kept here, 45 bases in frame from base 1. As encoded in the germline V gene, CDR1 is KGHSH while CDR2 is LQKENI. Ends trimmed: V by 2 bases, J by 1 base; bases unmatched to a gene: 2. This record comes from a study of vaccination effects on CD4 cells after COVID-19 (dated by TCRdb to the early 2020s). Regarding the complete study: Post-vaccine samples across the study were collected a median of 72 days after the second dose, with a range of 14 to 241. The Oncomine TCR Beta short-read assay on an Illumina iSeq 100 was used to sequence cultures from other donors in the study. Altogether, some 11 COVID-19 convalescent patients and a handful of SARS-CoV-2-naive healthy vaccine recipients made up the full study. The study compared SARS-CoV-2 spike-specific CD4+ TCR repertoires before and after mRNA vaccination in COVID-19 convalescent patients and infection-naive vaccine recipients. Overall study results and their limits: In healthy vaccine recipients, vaccine-induced clones were almost all SARS-CoV-2 mono-reactive, with only 1 of 255 cross-reactive with common cold coronaviruses. Clones induced by infection and clones induced by vaccination both contracted markedly at late timepoints after vaccination, which fits with T cell responses waning over time. Limitations of the study were the small number of convalescent patients and the absence of early post-infection timepoints.

Libraries were made using the immunoSEQ multiplex PCR assay. DNA from the CD4+ T cells that had been cultured and isolated underwent TCR beta CDR3 sequencing. Under the source paper's analysis protocol: Non-productive TCR sequences were removed, reads were trimmed to the CDR3 region, and CDR3s of at least 7 amino acids were retained. Antigen-specific clonotypes were identified with the MANAFEST web app by comparing expansion in peptide wells against reference cultures. To count as positive, a clone had to show expansion at FDR<0.05 compared with the reference and with all other wells, an odds ratio above 5, and a frequency above 0.1% in two replicate wells. A clonotype was called cross-reactive if it was significantly expanded both in SARS-CoV-2 spike wells and in at least one common cold coronavirus spike condition. CDR3 similarity was assessed by Levenshtein distance with the stringdist R package, and unrooted trees were built with ape in R 3.6.1. TCRdb took this table from immuneACCESS and kept in-frame rearrangements with V and J called. Such tables lack part of the clones; where checked against another copy, unresolved V genes explain under half of the gap, and the rest is unexplained. That table gives V, J and clone size, and the DNA gave D and trimming. The sample table records about 59,000 clones; 60% to 80% of these occur just once. 1.5% to 2% of the sample comes from the top ten.

To identify antigen-specific CD4+ T cell clonotypes by their expansion, the ViraFEST assay first stimulated PBMC with viral peptide pools and then applied TCR sequencing. After roughly 11 days of culture, CD4+ T cells were isolated with the EasySep CD4+ T cell isolation kit. Two doses of either the BNT162b2 or the mRNA-1273 mRNA SARS-CoV-2 vaccine were administered to participants. The absence of prior SARS-CoV-2 infection in healthy vaccine recipients was confirmed by negative nucleocapsid antibodies before and after vaccination. Under 2.5 million PBMC per well were cultured with 9 to 10 ug/ml peptides in IMDM containing about 5% human AB serum, approximately 10 IU/ml IL-2 and gentamicin. Half of the culture medium was replaced with fresh IL-2-containing medium on days 3 and 7. Unless noted otherwise, every peptide stimulation condition was cultured in triplicate wells. PBMC were separated from whole blood using Ficoll-Paque Plus gradient centrifugation and were then either cryopreserved at -140C or used fresh. The overlapping peptide pools covered the spike proteins of SARS-CoV-2 as well as those of the common cold coronaviruses HCoV-NL63, HCoV-OC43 and HCoV-229E. Genomic DNA was extracted from cultured CD4+ T cells with the QIAamp micro DNA kit.

This sequence originates from a human donor who received a COVID-19 vaccine. This specimen was CD4+ T cells from PBMCs cultured with HCoV-OC43 spike peptides, taken after COVID-19 vaccination. The sample's cell subset or site, from its label and the paper: HCoV-OC43 spike overlapping peptide pool stimulation. The V gene is TRBV18 and the J gene is TRBJ2-3, and 8 junction bases match TRBD1. The nucleotide sequence is TGTGCCAGCTCACCAGGGACAGGCCGCACAGATACGCAGTATTTT. Its protein product is CASSPGTGRTDTQYF.